This TCR beta chain was found in a study of blood T cell repertoires in COVID-19. The table lists this clone with a few counts. Under the authors' procedure: The assay estimated nucleated cells by amplifying reference gene primers. The assay was immunoSEQ multiplex PCR, and TCRdb's table has in-frame clones only and misses some. That table furnishes V, J and clone size, whereas the DNA furnished D and trimming. The table lists about 200,000 clones, about 84% of them singletons. This CDR3 is 14 amino acids long. The V gene lost 4 bases and the J gene lost 2 bases, with 13 bases spanning the gap. Per the germline V gene, CDR1 is SGDLS and CDR2 is YYNGEE.

The V and J genes are TRBV9 and TRBJ2-7, with a tentative D call TRBD1 (6 bases). This sequence was found in a man aged 35 to 55 with acute COVID-19. Specimen: PBMCs or T cells enriched from blood (not recorded which). CDR3 loop: CASSRTGDTYEQYF. CDR3 coding DNA: TGTGCCAGCAGCCGAACCGGGGACACCTACGAGCAGTACTTC.